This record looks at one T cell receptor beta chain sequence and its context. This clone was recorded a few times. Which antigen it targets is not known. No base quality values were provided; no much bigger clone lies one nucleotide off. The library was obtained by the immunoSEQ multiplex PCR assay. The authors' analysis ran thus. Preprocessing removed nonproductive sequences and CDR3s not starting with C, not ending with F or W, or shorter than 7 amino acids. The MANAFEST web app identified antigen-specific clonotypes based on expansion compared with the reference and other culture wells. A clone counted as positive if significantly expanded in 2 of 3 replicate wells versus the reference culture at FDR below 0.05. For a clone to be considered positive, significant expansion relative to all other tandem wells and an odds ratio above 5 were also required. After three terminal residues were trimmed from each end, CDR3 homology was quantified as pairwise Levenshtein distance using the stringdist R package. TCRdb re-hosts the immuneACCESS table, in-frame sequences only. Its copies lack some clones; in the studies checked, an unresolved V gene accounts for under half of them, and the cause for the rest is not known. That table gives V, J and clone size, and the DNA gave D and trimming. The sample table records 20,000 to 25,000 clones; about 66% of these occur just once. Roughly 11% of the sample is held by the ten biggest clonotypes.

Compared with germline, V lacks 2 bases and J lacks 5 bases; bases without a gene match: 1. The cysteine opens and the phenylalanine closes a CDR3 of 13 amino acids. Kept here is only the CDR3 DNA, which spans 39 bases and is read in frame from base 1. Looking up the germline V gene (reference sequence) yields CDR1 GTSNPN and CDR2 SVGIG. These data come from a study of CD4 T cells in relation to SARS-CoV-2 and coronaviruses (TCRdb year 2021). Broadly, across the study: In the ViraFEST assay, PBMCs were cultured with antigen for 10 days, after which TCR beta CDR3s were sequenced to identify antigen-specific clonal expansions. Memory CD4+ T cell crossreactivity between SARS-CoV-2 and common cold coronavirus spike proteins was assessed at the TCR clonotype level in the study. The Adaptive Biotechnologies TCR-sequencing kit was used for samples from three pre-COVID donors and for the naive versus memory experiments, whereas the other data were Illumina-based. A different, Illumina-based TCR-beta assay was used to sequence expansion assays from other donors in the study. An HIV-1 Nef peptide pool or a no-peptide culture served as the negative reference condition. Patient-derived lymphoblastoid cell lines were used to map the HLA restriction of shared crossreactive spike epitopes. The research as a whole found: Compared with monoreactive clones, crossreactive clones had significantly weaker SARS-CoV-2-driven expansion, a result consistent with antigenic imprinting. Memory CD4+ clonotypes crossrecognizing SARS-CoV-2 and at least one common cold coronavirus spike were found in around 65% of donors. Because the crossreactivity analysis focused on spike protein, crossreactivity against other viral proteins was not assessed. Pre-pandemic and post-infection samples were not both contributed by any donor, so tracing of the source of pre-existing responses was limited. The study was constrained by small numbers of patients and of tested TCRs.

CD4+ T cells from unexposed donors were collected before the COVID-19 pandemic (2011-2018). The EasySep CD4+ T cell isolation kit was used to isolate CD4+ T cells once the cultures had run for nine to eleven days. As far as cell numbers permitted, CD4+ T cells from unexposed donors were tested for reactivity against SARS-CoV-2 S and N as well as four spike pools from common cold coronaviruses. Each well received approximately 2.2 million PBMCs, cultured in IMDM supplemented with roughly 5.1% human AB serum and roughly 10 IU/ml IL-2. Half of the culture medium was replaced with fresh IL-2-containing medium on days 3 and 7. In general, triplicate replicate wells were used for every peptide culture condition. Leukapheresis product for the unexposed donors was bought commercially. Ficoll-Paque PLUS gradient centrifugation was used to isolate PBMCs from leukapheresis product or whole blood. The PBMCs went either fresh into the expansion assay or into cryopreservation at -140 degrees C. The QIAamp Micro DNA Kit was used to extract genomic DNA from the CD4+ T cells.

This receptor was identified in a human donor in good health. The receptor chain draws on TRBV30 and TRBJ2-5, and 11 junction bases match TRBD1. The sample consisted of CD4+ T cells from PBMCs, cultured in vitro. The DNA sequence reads TGTGCCTGGAGTCGGGACAGGGGGGAGACCCAGTACTTC. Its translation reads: CAWSRDRGETQYF.